Presented here are 12 T cell receptor beta chains from one specimen sequenced in a study of shared clonotypes between healthy human individuals. Assay used: immunoSEQ multiplex PCR; TCRdb lists only in-frame clones, some missing. The sample consists of approximately 840,000 clones, approximately 96% of them appearing once. CD45RO negativity and positive selection for CCR7 defined naive CD8 cells, a population that excluded terminally differentiated effector memory CD45RA+ cells. The specimen sequenced was naive CD8+ T cells sorted from blood. The origin of the receptors is a man under 40 in good health.

CDR3 sequence: CASSFPRGLADSYEQYF. The CDR3 region has the DNA TGTGCCAGCAGCTTTCCCCGAGGACTAGCGGACTCCTACGAGCAGTACTTC. The chain is built from TRBV7-2 and TRBJ2-7; 10 positions agree with TRBD2. The CDR3 is 17 residues long. CDR1 SGHTA and CDR2 FQGNSA come from the germline V gene. Trimming cost V 3 bases and J 0 bases; bases outside gene matches: 8.

The rearrangement joins TRBV6-5 to TRBJ2-1; D is perhaps TRBD2 (6 bases). The CDR3 runs 14 residues. V lost 0 bases and J 10 bases, leaving 13 bases between the germline ends. Germline V gene lookup returns CDR1 MNHEY and CDR2 SVGAGI. The CDR3 protein is CASSYSGGDGEQFF. The CDR3 coding sequence is TGTGCCAGCAGTTACTCAGGAGGGGATGGAGAGCAGTTCTTC.

Remarks on this clone: Other DNA sequences in the same sample also yield this CDR3. The V gene is TRBV29-1, the J gene TRBJ2-7; no reliable D call. Trimming stripped 2 bases from V and 2 bases from J, with 10 bases between. The CDR3 spans 13 residues. Germline loops: CDR1 SQVTM, CDR2 ANQGSEA. This chain's CDR3 is CSVETGATYEQYF. The DNA for the CDR3 is TGCAGCGTTGAAACCGGCGCTACCTACGAGCAGTACTTC.

V gene TRBV15 combines with J gene TRBJ2-1; 9 bases fit TRBD2. Germline assignment: CDR1 LNHNV and CDR2 YYDKDF (reference sequence). The CDR3 spans 15 residues. V lost 3 bases to trimming and J lost 7 bases; unmatched junction nucleotides: 7. CDR3 sequence (DNA): TGTGCCACCAGCAGGACTAGCGGAGTGGGGAATGAGCAGTTCTTC. Encoded protein: CATSRTSGVGNEQFF.

CDR3 DNA: TGTGCCAGCAGTTTTGGCCTCGCTCATACCAATGAGCAGTTCTTC. This codes for CASSFGLAHTNEQFF. This chain joins TRBV27 and TRBJ2-1, with D hard to call. Trimming left V 3 bases short and J 6 bases short, with 15 bases between. The CDR3 covers 15 residues. Germline CDR1 is MNHEY and CDR2 is SMNVEV (reference sequence).

The chain uses TRBV7-8 and TRBJ2-1, with TRBD1 identical over 10 bases. The CDR3 runs 14 residues. With 5 bases clipped from V and 8 bases from J, the junction kept 6 bases outside the gene matches. The germline V gene encodes CDR1 SGHVS and CDR2 FQNEAQ. The CDR3 bases are TGTGCCAGCAGCCTGGGACAGGGGTGGGATGAGCAGTTCTTC. It is translated as CASSLGQGWDEQFF.

V gene TRBV5-1 combines with J gene TRBJ2-3; 8 nucleotides match TRBD2. Looked up from germline, CDR1 is SGHRS and CDR2 is YFSETQ. The J segment lost 4 bases and the V segment lost 6 bases, leaving 7 bases of the junction unmatched. CDR3 size: 14 residues. The CDR3 region is CASTGGVVSDTQYF. The CDR3 bases are TGCGCCAGCACCGGGGGGGTAGTTTCAGATACGCAGTATTTT.

The J gene is TRBJ2-1, the V gene TRBV7-9; 9 nucleotides align to TRBD2. This CDR3 region has 16 residues. In germline, CDR1 is SEHNR, CDR2 FQNEAQ (reference sequence). Trimming cost V 6 bases and J 4 bases; bases outside gene matches: 10. In DNA, the CDR3 is TGTGCCAGCAGGGGGGAGGTAGCGGGAGAGTACAATGAGCAGTTCTTC. As protein: CASRGEVAGEYNEQFF.

In regard to this clone: Different DNA sequences within this sample yield the same CDR3. The chain recombines TRBV27 with TRBJ2-3; no definite D call. The ends were cut back, 5 bases at V and 3 bases at J, with 6 bases in the middle. Germline V lookup: CDR1 MNHEY, CDR2 SMNVEV (reference sequence). The CDR3 is 12 amino acids. CDR3 DNA sequence: TGTGCCAGCAGTCCCCGAACAGATACGCAGTATTTT. Translation: CASSPRTDTQYF.

Turning to this clone: The sample contains more than one DNA sequence encoding this CDR3. The chain couples TRBV27 to TRBJ2-7; 8 nucleotides align to TRBD2. The CDR3 sequence is 14 residues long. CDR1 is MNHEY and CDR2 is SMNVEV in the germline V gene (reference sequence). V trimming: 5 bases; J trimming: 5 bases; junction bases outside the gene matches: 8. CDR3 nucleotides: TGTGCCAGCAGTCCCAGCGGGAGTCGACACGAGCAGTACTTC. This translates into CASSPSGSRHEQYF.

V is TRBV5-1 and J is TRBJ2-7; perhaps TRBD2 as D (5 bases). Germline-derived CDR1 and CDR2 are SGHRS and YFSETQ. V shed 0 bases and J shed 5 bases, with 12 bases lying between them. CDR3 size: 14 residues. The CDR3 region has the DNA TGCGCCAGCAGCTTGGTCGGGGTTATGAACGAGCAGTACTTC. Translation gives CASSLVGVMNEQYF.

The chain recombines TRBV4-3 with TRBJ2-7, with D unresolved. V lost 1 base and J lost 1, with 14 bases in between. From germline, CDR1 is LGHNA and CDR2 YSLEER. The CDR3 spans 16 residues. CDR3 protein: CASSQVRAGISYEQYF. In DNA, the CDR3 is TGCGCCAGCAGCCAAGTTAGGGCAGGAATATCCTACGAGCAGTACTTC.